Sequencing of this T cell receptor (beta chain) was carried out in a study of T cell responses to AZD1222 COVID-19 vaccine. General study findings and limits: Among the donors, most were white British and more were female, and clonal diversity was possibly underestimated.

Only in-frame clones appear in the TCRdb table, and some are missing; sequencing was by immunoSEQ multiplex PCR. The repertoire has 150,000 or so clones, about 92% of them found once; the top ten carry around 0.96%. As concerns this clone: The antigen remains undetermined.

The CDR3 totals 12 residues. V lost 7 bases, J lost 6 bases, and 12 bases lay in between. Germline values: CDR1 SQVTM, CDR2 ANQGSEA. Sequences were derived from peripheral blood, sampled on day 0 of AZD1222 vaccination. The receptor was derived from an adult in good health. The chain links TRBV29-1 to TRBJ2-2; D ambiguous. CDR3 sequence reads: CSAVEGAGELFF. The CDR3 DNA reads TGCAGCGCCGTCGAAGGCGCCGGGGAGCTGTTTTTT.